This TCR beta chain appears in the sequencing data of a study of control samples from healthy donors and cancer patients (dated by TCRdb to 2020 to 2022). Remarks on this clone: Its antigen target is currently unknown. It has no much larger one-base neighbor in the sample; base qualities were not kept.

Library preparation used the immunoSEQ multiplex PCR assay. This is the immuneACCESS table as TCRdb keeps it, with only in-frame sequences that have V and J called. A part of the clones is gone; compared with another copy, unresolved V genes explain less than half, and the rest is unexplained. Present in this sample are about 98,000 clones, roughly four fifths of which were seen just once. The ten largest clones add up to roughly 2% of the sample. The sample comprised blood. The TCR originated in a man in his sixties in good health.

The CDR3 is CASSTTNQETQYF. The DNA is as follows: TGCGCCAGCAGCACGACGAACCAAGAGACCCAGTACTTC. Recombination joined TRBV5-1 with TRBJ2-5; no D gene can be assigned with confidence. The CDR3, from cysteine to phenylalanine, totals 13 residues. The only DNA kept is the CDR3, 39 bases in frame from the first base. Trimming at the junction amounts to 4 bases on V and 0 bases on J, and the germline ends lie 7 bases apart. Based on the germline V gene, the CDR1 and CDR2 sequences are SGHRS and YFSETQ.